What follows is one T cell receptor beta chain and its context. Its target antigen remains unknown. There are no base qualities to consult, and no much larger clone falls within one base. TCRbeta CDR3 regions were amplified from genomic DNA using the immunoSEQ Assay, a bias-controlled multiplex PCR. In the paper's pipeline: The number of nucleated cells in each sample was estimated by amplification of reference gene primers within the assay. To quantify the absolute abundance of each unique TCRbeta CDR3 rearrangement, sequence reads were collapsed and filtered. For each sample, productive Simpson clonality was calculated as the square root of Simpson's diversity index over productive rearrangements. The clones in this table, taken by TCRdb from immuneACCESS, are in-frame only. Not every clone is retained; where verified, under half of the shortfall comes from an unresolved V gene, and the cause of the rest is unknown. From that table come the V and J calls and clone size; the DNA was used to work out D and trimming. This sample has some 150,000 clones in its table, and 80% to 90% of those were observed once. The ten most abundant clones make up about a tenth of the sample.

The data were obtained in a study of blood T cell repertoires in COVID-19 (dated by TCRdb to the early 2020s). Background on the whole study: Collaborator samples came from the United States, Italy and Spain and covered acute and convalescent phases of COVID-19. Samples were obtained from the ongoing ImmuneRACE study (first 160 participants) and from 1,254 subjects provided by 6 global collaborators. The repertoires were released in a freely available public database intended as a resource for research on the immune response to SARS-CoV-2. The prospective study material was composed of cDNA or gDNA derived from T cells, B-cell-depleted T cells, or PBMCs. Nearly every sample came with metadata listing a de-identified subject ID, COVID-19 status, age in years and sex. HLA class I and class II types, where available, came from metadata supplied by the sample provider rather than from assay-based typing. Deeply sampled blood TCRbeta repertoires from subjects exposed to, actively infected with, or recovered from COVID-19 were included in the dataset.

General findings and caveats noted by the study authors: How much clinical and demographic metadata was included differed by source and by participant, and the metadata was provided uncurated.

One collaborating source in Seattle enrolled patients during active infection and followed them longitudinally through the course of disease. Collaborating institutions collected whole blood in K2EDTA tubes following their own protocols. For TCRbeta analysis, collaborator samples were shipped as frozen whole blood, as isolated PBMCs, or as DNA extracted from either sample type. CDR1 is given as LGHNA and CDR2 as YNFKEQ, both from the germline V gene. Inclusive of the bounding cysteine and phenylalanine, the CDR3 is 15 residues long. Only CDR3 DNA is held: 45 bases, read in frame from base 1. V is clipped by 4 bases and J by 5 bases, and the sequence between their germline boundaries is 14 bases long.

Sequenced sample: peripheral blood. The rearranged segments are TRBV4-2 and TRBJ1-4; perhaps TRBD1 is the D gene, with 5 bases matching. The receptor was derived from a woman aged 55 to 70 with COVID-19, enrolled during active disease. The nucleotide sequence is given as TGTGCCAGCAGCCCTCGAGGCAGGACAAATGAAAAACTGTTTTTT. Translated, this is CASSPRGRTNEKLFF.